What follows are 9 T cell receptor beta chains derived from one specimen sequenced in a study of cytomegalovirus exposure and HLA in healthy donors. The PCR employed 60 Vbeta primers together with 13 Jbeta primers. Assay used: immunoSEQ multiplex PCR; TCRdb lists only in-frame clones, some missing. The repertoire has 150,000 to 200,000 clones, 80% of them found once; the top ten carry about a tenth. The material sequenced was PBMCs. These receptors all come from a man aged 18 to 29 in good health and CMV-seropositive.

This chain uses TRBV19 with TRBJ2-1; TRBD2 aligns across 8 bases. This CDR3 is 16 amino acids long. Germline CDR1 is LNHDA and CDR2 is SQIVND (reference sequence). The V gene end was trimmed by 3 bases and the J gene end by 0 bases; junction bases not matched to a gene: 4. CDR3: CASSIPTSVSYNEQFF. The CDR3 nucleotides are TGTGCCAGTAGTATCCCGACTAGCGTCTCCTACAATGAGCAGTTCTTC.

DNA for the CDR3: TGTGCCAGCAGCGCATCAGGGTCCTACGAGCAGTACTTC. It codes for CASSASGSYEQYF. The V and J genes are TRBV7-6 and TRBJ2-7, with D possibly TRBD1 on 5 matching bases. The germline CDR1 and CDR2 sequences are SGHVS and FNYEAQ. CDR3 length: 13 amino acids. Trimming shortened V by 5 bases and J by 1 base, and 9 bases separated the two germline ends.

V gene TRBV19 combines with J gene TRBJ2-7; D remains ambiguous. Trimming pared 5 bases from V and 0 bases from J, leaving 11 bases between. CDR1 and CDR2 (germline): LNHDA, SQIVND (reference sequence). This CDR3 has 14 amino acids. The CDR3 region is CASSVPGLSYEQYF. In DNA form, the CDR3 reads TGTGCCAGTAGTGTCCCAGGTCTCTCCTACGAGCAGTACTTC.

The chain is built from TRBV2 and TRBJ1-6; D not resolved. The V gene lost 4 bases and the J gene lost 5 bases, with 15 bases spanning the gap. The CDR3 runs 16 residues. The germline V gene encodes CDR1 SNHLY and CDR2 FYNNEI. CDR3 DNA sequence: TGTGCCAGCAGTGGGTCGGTCTTCCCGGATAATTCACCCCTCCACTTT. Its translation is CASSGSVFPDNSPLHF.

This sequence joins TRBV5-1 and TRBJ2-7, with a possible D match to TRBD1 (5 bases). Trimming cost V 3 bases and J 0 bases, with 19 bases left between them. From germline, CDR1 is SGHRS and CDR2 YFSETQ. CDR3 length: 17 amino acids. CDR3 residues: CASSSHSEQVLSYEQYF. CDR3 nucleotides: TGCGCCAGCAGCTCCCACTCCGAACAGGTCCTCTCCTACGAGCAGTACTTC.

The rearrangement joins TRBV5-4 to TRBJ1-1, with D possibly TRBD1 on 5 matching bases. The CDR3 covers 13 residues. Germline CDR1 reads SGHNT; CDR2 reads YYREEE (reference sequence). V dropped 7 bases and J dropped 8 bases, with 18 bases sitting between them. Written as DNA, the CDR3 is TGTGCCAGCCACCGACAGTTCAGTTTGGAAGCTTTCTTT. This translates into CASHRQFSLEAFF.

The rearrangement links TRBV7-9 to TRBJ2-1; 9 nucleotides line up with TRBD2. The germline gives CDR1 SEHNR, CDR2 FQNEAQ (reference sequence). The CDR3 runs 16 residues. Trimming cost V 0 bases and J 6 bases; bases outside gene matches: 6. The DNA for the CDR3 is TGTGCCAGCAGCTTAGCTTTAGGACTAGCGAGCAATGAGCAGTTCTTC. Protein: CASSLALGLASNEQFF.

The J gene is TRBJ2-7, the V gene TRBV9; 7 bases align to TRBD2. Germline values: CDR1 SGDLS, CDR2 YYNGEE. V lost 7 bases, J lost 2 bases, and 15 bases stayed unmatched. The CDR3 is 16 residues long. The CDR3 coding sequence is TGTGCCAGCTCAGGGCCGGACGGGGGGAAAGCCTACGAGCAGTACTTC. The encoded protein is CASSGPDGGKAYEQYF.

V is TRBV4-2 and J is TRBJ2-1; TRBD2 aligns across 13 bases. CDR3 length: 16 residues. V lost 1 base to trimming and J lost 5 bases; unmatched junction nucleotides: 2. CDR1 and CDR2 from the germline V gene are LGHNA and YNFKEQ. In nucleotides, the CDR3 is TGTGCCAGCAGCCAAGGGACTAGCGGGAGAAACAATGAGCAGTTCTTC. As protein: CASSQGTSGRNNEQFF.